This T cell receptor beta chain was sequenced during a study of shared clonotypes between healthy human individuals. Method: immunoSEQ multiplex PCR; TCRdb's copy keeps in-frame clones and lacks some. The sample consists of about 2 million clones, less than 95% of them appearing once. Remarks on this clone: Additional DNA sequences in this sample encode the identical CDR3.

The CDR3 has 12 amino acids. The germline CDR1 and CDR2 sequences are SGHTA and FQGTGA. V lost 6 bases and J lost 5, with 7 bases in between. Positive CCR7 selection of CD45RO-negative cells yielded the naive CD8 cells, and terminally differentiated effector memory CD45RA+ cells were excluded. This sequence joins TRBV7-3 and TRBJ2-2, with D unclear. The clonotype originates from a young man in good health. Specimen: naive CD8+ T cells sorted from blood. CDR3 in amino acids: CASSSYTGELFF. In DNA, the CDR3 is TGTGCCAGCAGTTCATATACCGGGGAGCTGTTTTTT. The variable domain in full, completed from reference TRBV7-3 and TRBJ2-2, reads GAGVSQTPSNKVTEKGKYVELRCDPISGHTALYWYRQSLGQGPEFLIYFQGTGAADDSGLPNDRFFAVRPEGSVSTLKIQRTERGDSAVYLCASSSYTGELFFGEGSRLTVL.